This T cell receptor (beta chain) derives from a study of blood T cells in healthy people across ages. As for the study in general: About one barcoded beta molecule per two T cells came from capture by template switching. Notes on the study in general: Older age went with lower TCR beta diversity per million T cells, in a roughly linear way.

Turning to this clonotype: The target antigen is unknown.

A second PCR, run for about 6 to 12 cycles, used a sample-barcoded 5' primer plus a J-beta primer mix. From the 5' RACE reads, TCRdb called clonotypes with MiXCR, one entry per CDR3 protein. Among some 780,000 distinct CDR3 sequences listed, more than 55% were seen once. Trimming pared 8 bases from V and 4 bases from J, leaving 14 bases between. Per germline, CDR1 SGHAT and CDR2 FQDESV (reference sequence). This CDR3 has 14 amino acids. The clonotype comes from a man in his forties in good health. The V and J genes are TRBV11-1 and TRBJ1-4, with D maybe TRBD1 (5 bases). The specimen sequenced was blood. The CDR3, as DNA: TGTGCCAGCGGGCCGAGGACAAATAATGAAAAACTGTTTTTT. This translates into CASGPRTNNEKLFF.